This note documents a single T cell receptor beta chain sequence. No cognate antigen has been identified for it. The sample holds no much larger clone one base away, and base qualities are not on file. TCRbeta CDR3 regions were amplified from genomic DNA by means of the immunoSEQ Assay, a bias-controlled multiplex PCR. The study's processing was this. The number of nucleated cells in each sample was estimated from the amplification of reference gene primers within the assay. To quantify the absolute abundance of each unique TCRbeta CDR3 rearrangement, sequence reads were collapsed and filtered. For each sample, productive Simpson clonality was calculated as the square root of Simpson's diversity index over productive rearrangements. Not all clones reach the TCRdb copy of this immuneACCESS table, which keeps in-frame sequences only. Checked studies attribute under half of the gap to unresolved V genes and leave the rest unexplained. The DNA gave D and trimming, while V, J and clone size come from that table. This sample is represented by approximately 100,000 clones; 81% of them were singletons. Roughly 10% of the sample belongs to the ten largest clones.

The sample originates from a study of blood T cell repertoires in COVID-19 (dated by TCRdb to 2019 to 2021). Context from the whole study: The collaborator samples originated in the United States, Italy and Spain and spanned the acute and convalescent phases of COVID-19. The material from the prospective study consisted of cDNA or gDNA derived from T cells, B-cell-depleted T cells, or PBMCs. Deeply sampled blood TCRbeta repertoires from subjects exposed to, actively infected with, or recovered from COVID-19 were included in the dataset. The repertoires were released in a freely available public database meant as a resource for research on the immune response to SARS-CoV-2. The samples were drawn from two sources: the first 160 participants of the ongoing ImmuneRACE study, and 1,000 to 1,500 subjects contributed by 6 global collaborators. The sample metadata nearly always contained a de-identified subject ID, COVID-19 status, age in years and sex. Where HLA class I and class II types were available, the types were taken from metadata supplied by the sample provider, not from assay-based typing.

The collaborating institutions used their own protocols to collect whole blood in K2EDTA tubes. For TCRbeta analysis, collaborators shipped samples as frozen whole blood, isolated PBMCs, or DNA extracted from either of those sample types. Here is what the overall study found, with its caveats: Clinical and demographic metadata were provided uncurated, with the amount varying by source and participant.

The germline V gene supplies CDR1 ENHRY and CDR2 SYGVKD. V ends up 8 bases short and J 1 base short, with an unmatched junction base count of 1. Inclusive of the bounding cysteine and phenylalanine, the CDR3 is 14 residues long. The DNA shown is the 42-base CDR3, in frame from base 1. The receptor chain draws on TRBV10-3 and TRBJ2-7, and 14 junctional nucleotides match TRBD2. This sequence was found in a human donor in a cohort sampled during active COVID-19. Sequencing was done on a sample of peripheral blood. CDR3 protein: CAIGTSGGSYEQYF. The base sequence is TGTGCCATCGGGACTAGCGGGGGTTCCTACGAGCAGTACTTC.